A single sample gave rise to the 2 T cell receptor beta chains below, sequenced in a study of blood T cell repertoires in COVID-19. Clones were read by immunoSEQ multiplex PCR, and TCRdb kept only the in-frame ones, dropping some. The table lists approximately 300,000 clones, 85% to 95% of them singletons. The sample consisted of PBMCs or T cells enriched from blood (not recorded which). Receptors were obtained from a woman under 40 who had been exposed to COVID-19.

This chain uses TRBV11-3 with TRBJ2-1; D remains unclear. The V end lost 5 bases, the J end lost 6 bases, and 17 bases lay between the germline ends. Germline CDR1 SGHNT, CDR2 YENEEA. This CDR3 spans 15 amino acids. As DNA, the CDR3 is TGTGCCAGCAGCCCCCTACCTGGGCTTTCCAATGAGCAGTTCTTC. Its translation is CASSPLPGLSNEQFF.

The chain carries TRBV2 and TRBJ2-5; TRBD2 is a possible D gene (6 bases). This CDR3 has 14 residues. Germline CDR1 SNHLY, CDR2 FYNNEI. The V gene lost 7 bases and the J gene lost 5 bases, with 17 bases spanning the gap. The CDR3 nucleotides are TGTGCCAGCACCTGGAGGGGCCCCATGGAGACCCAGTACTTC. Protein product: CASTWRGPMETQYF.